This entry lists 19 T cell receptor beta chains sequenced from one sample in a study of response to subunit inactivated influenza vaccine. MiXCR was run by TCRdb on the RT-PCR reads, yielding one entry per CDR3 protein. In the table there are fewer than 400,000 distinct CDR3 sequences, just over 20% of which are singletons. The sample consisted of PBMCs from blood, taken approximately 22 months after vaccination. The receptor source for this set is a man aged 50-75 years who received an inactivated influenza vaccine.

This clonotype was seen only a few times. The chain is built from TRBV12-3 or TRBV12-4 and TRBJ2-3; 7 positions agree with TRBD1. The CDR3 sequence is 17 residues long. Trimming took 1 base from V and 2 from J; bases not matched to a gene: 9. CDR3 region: CASSLDRGPAFTDTQYF. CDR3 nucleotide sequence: TGTGCCAGCAGTTTAGACAGGGGCCCCGCATTCACAGATACGCAGTATTTT.

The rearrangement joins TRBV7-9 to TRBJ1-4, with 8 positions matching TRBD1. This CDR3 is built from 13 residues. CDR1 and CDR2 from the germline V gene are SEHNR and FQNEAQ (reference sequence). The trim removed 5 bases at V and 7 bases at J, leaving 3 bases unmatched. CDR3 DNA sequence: TGTGCCAGCAGCGTCGACAGGGGTGAAAAACTGTTTTTT. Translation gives CASSVDRGEKLFF.

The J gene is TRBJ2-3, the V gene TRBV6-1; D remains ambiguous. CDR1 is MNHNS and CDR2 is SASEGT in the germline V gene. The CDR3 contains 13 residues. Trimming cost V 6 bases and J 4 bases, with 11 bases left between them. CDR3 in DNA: TGTGCCAGCAGGGACGGCTACCCAGATACGCAGTATTTT. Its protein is CASRDGYPDTQYF.

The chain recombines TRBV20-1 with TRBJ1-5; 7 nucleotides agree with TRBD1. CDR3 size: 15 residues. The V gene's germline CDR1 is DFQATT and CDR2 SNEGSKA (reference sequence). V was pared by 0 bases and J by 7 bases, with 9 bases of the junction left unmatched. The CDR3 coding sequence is TGCAGTGCTAGAGATCCAGGGGGAAGTCGCCAGCCCCAGCATTTT. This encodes CSARDPGGSRQPQHF.

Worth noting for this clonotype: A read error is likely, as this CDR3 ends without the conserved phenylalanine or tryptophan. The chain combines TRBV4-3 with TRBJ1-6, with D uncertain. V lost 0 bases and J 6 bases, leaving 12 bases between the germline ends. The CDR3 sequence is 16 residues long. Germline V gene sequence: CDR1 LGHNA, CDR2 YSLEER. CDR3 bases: TGCGCCAGCAGCCAAGATTATTGGGGAACTAATTCACCCCTCCACCTT. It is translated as CASSQDYWGTNSPLHL.

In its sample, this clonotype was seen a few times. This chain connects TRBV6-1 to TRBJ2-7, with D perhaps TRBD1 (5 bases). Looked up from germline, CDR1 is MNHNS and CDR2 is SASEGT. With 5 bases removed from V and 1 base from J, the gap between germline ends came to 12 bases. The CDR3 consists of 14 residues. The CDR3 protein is CASSPRQLSYEQYF. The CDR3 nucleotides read TGTGCCAGCAGTCCCCGACAGTTATCCTACGAGCAGTACTTC.

DNA for the CDR3: TGTGCCAGCAGTTTTGGGACAGGGGGCCACTATGGCTACACCTTC. Protein: CASSFGTGGHYGYTF. The chain combines TRBV28 with TRBJ1-2; 12 bases match TRBD1. This CDR3 comprises 15 residues. Germline V lookup: CDR1 MDHEN, CDR2 SYDVKM. Trimming removed 3 bases from V and 3 bases from J; junction bases left unmatched: 2.

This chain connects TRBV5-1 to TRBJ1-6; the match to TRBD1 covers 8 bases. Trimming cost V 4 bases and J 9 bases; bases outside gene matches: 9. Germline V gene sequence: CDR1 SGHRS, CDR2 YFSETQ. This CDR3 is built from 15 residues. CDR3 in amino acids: CASSPDRAGGSPLHF. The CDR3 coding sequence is TGCGCCAGCAGCCCGGACAGGGCCGGGGGTTCACCCCTCCACTTT.

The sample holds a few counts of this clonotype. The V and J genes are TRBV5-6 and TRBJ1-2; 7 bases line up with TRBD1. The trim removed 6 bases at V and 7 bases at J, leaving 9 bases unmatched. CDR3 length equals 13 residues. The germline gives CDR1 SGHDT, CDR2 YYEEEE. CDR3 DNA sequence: TGTGCCAGCACACCGCGACAGGGAAGTGGCTACACCTTC. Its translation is CASTPRQGSGYTF.

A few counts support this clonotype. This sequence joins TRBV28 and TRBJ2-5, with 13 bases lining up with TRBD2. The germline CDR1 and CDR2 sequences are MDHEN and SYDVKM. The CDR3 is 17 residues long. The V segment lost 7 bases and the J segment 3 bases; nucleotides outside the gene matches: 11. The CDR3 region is CASTPLLTSGGKETQYF. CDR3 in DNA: TGTGCCAGCACCCCATTACTGACTAGCGGGGGGAAAGAGACCCAGTACTTC.

The CDR3 sequence is CASSQDHGGTRSGNTIYF. For the CDR3, the DNA is TGCGCCAGCAGCCAAGATCATGGGGGCACCCGCTCTGGAAACACCATATATTTT. The V gene is TRBV4-3, the J gene TRBJ1-3; D is perhaps TRBD1 (6 bases). The CDR3 spans 18 residues. The V and J ends lost 0 bases and 0 bases respectively, with 15 bases between them. The germline V gene encodes CDR1 LGHNA and CDR2 YSLEER.

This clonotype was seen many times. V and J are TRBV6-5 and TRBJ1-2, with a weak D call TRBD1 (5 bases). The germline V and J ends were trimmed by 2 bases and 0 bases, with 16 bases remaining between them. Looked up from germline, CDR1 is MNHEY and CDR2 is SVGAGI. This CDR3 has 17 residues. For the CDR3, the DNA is TGTGCCAGCAGTTACGGTGCAGGGCCCGAAGCTAACTATGGCTACACCTTC. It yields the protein CASSYGAGPEANYGYTF.

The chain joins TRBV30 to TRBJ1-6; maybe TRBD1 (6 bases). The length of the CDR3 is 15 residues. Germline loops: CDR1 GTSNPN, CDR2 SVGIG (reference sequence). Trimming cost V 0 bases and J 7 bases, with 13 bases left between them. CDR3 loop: CAWSVLGQINSPLHF. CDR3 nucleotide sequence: TGTGCCTGGAGTGTACTTGGACAGATAAATTCACCCCTCCACTTT.

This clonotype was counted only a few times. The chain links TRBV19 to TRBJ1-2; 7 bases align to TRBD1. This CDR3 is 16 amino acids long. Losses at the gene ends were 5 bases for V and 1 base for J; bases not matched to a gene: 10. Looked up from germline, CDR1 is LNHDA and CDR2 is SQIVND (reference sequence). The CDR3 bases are TGTGCCAGTAGTGCCATTCCGGGACAGCTTAACTATGGCTACACCTTC. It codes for CASSAIPGQLNYGYTF.

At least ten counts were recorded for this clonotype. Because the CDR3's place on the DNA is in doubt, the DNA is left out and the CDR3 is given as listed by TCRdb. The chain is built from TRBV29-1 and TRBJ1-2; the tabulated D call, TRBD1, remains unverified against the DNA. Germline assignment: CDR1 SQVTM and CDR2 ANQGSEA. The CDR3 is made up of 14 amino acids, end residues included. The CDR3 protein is CSVDSSGQNYGYTF.

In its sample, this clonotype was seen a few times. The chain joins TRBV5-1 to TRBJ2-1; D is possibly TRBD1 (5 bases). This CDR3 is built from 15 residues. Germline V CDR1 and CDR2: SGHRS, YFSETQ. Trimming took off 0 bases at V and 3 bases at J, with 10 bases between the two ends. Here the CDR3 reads CASSLGTTLYNEQFF. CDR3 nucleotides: TGCGCCAGCAGCTTGGGGACAACCCTCTACAATGAGCAGTTCTTC.

For the CDR3, the DNA is TGCAGTGCTAGAGATCTGAGCAGCAGGGGCCACGAGCAGTACTTC. Translation: CSARDLSSRGHEQYF. The V and J genes are TRBV20-1 and TRBJ2-7; TRBD1 might be the D (6 bases). Germline V gene data show CDR1 as DFQATT and CDR2 as SNEGSKA (reference sequence). This CDR3 is 15 amino acids long. V was trimmed by 0 bases and J by 5 bases, leaving 17 bases between them.

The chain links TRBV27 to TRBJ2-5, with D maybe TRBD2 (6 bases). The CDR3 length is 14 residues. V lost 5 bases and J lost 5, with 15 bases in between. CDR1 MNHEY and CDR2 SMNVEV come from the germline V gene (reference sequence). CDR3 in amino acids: CASSMTRLGETQYF. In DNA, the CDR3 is TGTGCCAGCAGTATGACTAGGCTTGGGGAGACCCAGTACTTC.

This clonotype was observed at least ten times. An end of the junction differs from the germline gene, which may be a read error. The CDR3 loop is CASSLASSTDTQYF. The CDR3 nucleotides read TGTGCCAGCAGCTTAGCTAGCAGCACAGATACGCAGTATTTT. This chain links TRBV5-1 with TRBJ2-3; D may be TRBD2 (5 bases). Germline V gene data show CDR1 as SGHRS and CDR2 as YFSETQ. The CDR3 is 14 residues long.